The 8 T cell receptor beta chains listed next were all sequenced from one sample in a study of cytomegalovirus exposure and HLA in healthy donors. In the PCR, 60 Vbeta and 13 Jbeta primers were used. Here immunoSEQ multiplex PCR was the method, and the copy in TCRdb shows in-frame clones only, minus some. The repertoire has under 250,000 clones, more than 60% of them found once; the top ten carry around 1.7%. The sample consisted of PBMCs. Source of these receptors: a man aged 50 or older in good health and CMV-seronegative.

The rearrangement joins TRBV11-2 to TRBJ2-7; 9 bases match TRBD1. CDR3 length: 16 amino acids. Germline V CDR1 and CDR2: SGHAT, FQNNGV. The junction had 9 bases not matched to a gene; V was cut back by 4 bases and J by 2 bases. CDR3 nucleotides: TGTGCCAGCAGCTGGGATCCGGGACAGGGTACCTACGAGCAGTACTTC. Amino acids: CASSWDPGQGTYEQYF.

This sequence joins TRBV2 and TRBJ2-1; possible D gene TRBD2, 6 bases. Trimming stripped 4 bases from V and 7 bases from J, with 11 bases between. The germline V gene encodes CDR1 SNHLY and CDR2 FYNNEI. This CDR3 is 13 amino acids long. This CDR3 reads CASSARELNEQFF. The CDR3 region has the DNA TGTGCCAGCAGTGCGCGGGAACTTAATGAGCAGTTCTTC.

This clone turned up a few times. The chain links TRBV6-5 to TRBJ1-5; TRBD1 might be the D (6 bases). Trimming cost V 2 bases and J 5 bases, with 10 bases left between them. The CDR3 covers 14 residues. Looked up from germline, CDR1 is MNHEY and CDR2 is SVGAGI. CDR3 in amino acids: CASSYAAGDQPQHF. The DNA of the CDR3 is TGTGCCAGCAGTTACGCGGCAGGGGATCAGCCCCAGCATTTT.

V and J are TRBV7-2 and TRBJ1-1; the D gene is possibly TRBD1 (6 bases). Trimming removed 5 bases at V and 5 bases at J, with 21 bases between. CDR1 and CDR2 (germline): SGHTA, FQGNSA. The CDR3 is 16 amino acids. CDR3 DNA sequence: TGTGCCAGCAGCCCAACAAGGGAGGGGGGGGCGACTGAAGCTTTCTTT. It codes for CASSPTREGGATEAFF. Full variable domain (outside the CDR3, taken from reference TRBV7-2 and TRBJ1-1): GAGVSQSPSNKVTEKGKDVELRCDPISGHTALYWYRQSLGQGLEFLIYFQGNSAPDKSGLPSDRFSAERTGGSVSTLTIQRTQQEDSAVYLCASSPTREGGATEAFFGQGTRLTVV.

The chain combines TRBV9 with TRBJ2-7, with 7 bases aligning to TRBD1. The trim removed 3 bases at V and 2 bases at J, leaving 5 bases unmatched. CDR1 and CDR2 from the germline V gene are SGDLS and YYNGEE. CDR3 length: 14 residues. The CDR3 protein is CASSEGQGAYEQYF. The CDR3 region has the DNA TGTGCCAGCAGCGAGGGGCAGGGGGCCTACGAGCAGTACTTC.

The chain employs TRBV6-5 and TRBJ2-5, with TRBD2 identical over 8 bases. The CDR3 consists of 13 residues. CDR1 MNHEY and CDR2 SVGAGI come from the germline V gene. The trim removed 4 bases at V and 3 bases at J, leaving 1 base unmatched. CDR3 loop: CASSSGGEETQYF. CDR3 coding DNA: TGTGCCAGCAGTTCGGGGGGGGAAGAGACCCAGTACTTC.

The CDR3 is CASSYSKSNYGYTF. CDR3 DNA sequence: TGTGCCAGCAGTTACTCGAAGAGTAACTATGGCTACACCTTC. The rearrangement joins TRBV6-5 to TRBJ1-2; D remains unclear. V lost 0 bases and J lost 1, with 6 bases in between. The CDR3 is 14 amino acids. CDR1 and CDR2 (germline): MNHEY, SVGAGI.

The V gene is TRBV7-9, the J gene TRBJ2-2, with a weak D call TRBD1 (6 bases). The germline gives CDR1 SEHNR, CDR2 FQNEAQ (reference sequence). The CDR3 sequence is 15 residues long. V was pared by 5 bases and J by 6 bases, with 16 bases between. In DNA, the CDR3 is TGTGCCAGCAGCCCAGGGGAGTTCTTCCCCGGGGAGCTGTTTTTT. Its translation: CASSPGEFFPGELFF.